This TCR beta chain was retrieved from a study of blood T cell repertoires in COVID-19. Study summary: The samples span acute and convalescent COVID-19 from the United States, Italy and Spain. T cells, B-cell-depleted T cells, or PBMCs provided the cDNA or gDNA that served as material.

This clone turned up a few times. This CDR3 is built from 14 residues. After removal of 6 bases from V and 3 bases from J, the junction contained 4 bases not matched to a gene. The V gene's germline CDR1 is SNHLY and CDR2 FYNNEI. Per the authors' pipeline: The assay estimated nucleated cells by amplifying reference gene primers. Assay used: immunoSEQ multiplex PCR; TCRdb lists only in-frame clones, some missing. From that table come the V and J calls and clone size; the DNA was used to work out D and trimming. Among 150,000 to 200,000 clones listed, about nine tenths were seen once. This sequence originates from a woman in her 70s with acute or convalescent COVID-19. This chain joins TRBV2 and TRBJ1-5; 8 positions agree with TRBD1. The sequenced sample consisted of peripheral blood. The CDR3 sequence: CASSDRGYNQPQHF. DNA of the CDR3: TGTGCCAGCAGCGACAGGGGCTACAATCAGCCCCAGCATTTT.